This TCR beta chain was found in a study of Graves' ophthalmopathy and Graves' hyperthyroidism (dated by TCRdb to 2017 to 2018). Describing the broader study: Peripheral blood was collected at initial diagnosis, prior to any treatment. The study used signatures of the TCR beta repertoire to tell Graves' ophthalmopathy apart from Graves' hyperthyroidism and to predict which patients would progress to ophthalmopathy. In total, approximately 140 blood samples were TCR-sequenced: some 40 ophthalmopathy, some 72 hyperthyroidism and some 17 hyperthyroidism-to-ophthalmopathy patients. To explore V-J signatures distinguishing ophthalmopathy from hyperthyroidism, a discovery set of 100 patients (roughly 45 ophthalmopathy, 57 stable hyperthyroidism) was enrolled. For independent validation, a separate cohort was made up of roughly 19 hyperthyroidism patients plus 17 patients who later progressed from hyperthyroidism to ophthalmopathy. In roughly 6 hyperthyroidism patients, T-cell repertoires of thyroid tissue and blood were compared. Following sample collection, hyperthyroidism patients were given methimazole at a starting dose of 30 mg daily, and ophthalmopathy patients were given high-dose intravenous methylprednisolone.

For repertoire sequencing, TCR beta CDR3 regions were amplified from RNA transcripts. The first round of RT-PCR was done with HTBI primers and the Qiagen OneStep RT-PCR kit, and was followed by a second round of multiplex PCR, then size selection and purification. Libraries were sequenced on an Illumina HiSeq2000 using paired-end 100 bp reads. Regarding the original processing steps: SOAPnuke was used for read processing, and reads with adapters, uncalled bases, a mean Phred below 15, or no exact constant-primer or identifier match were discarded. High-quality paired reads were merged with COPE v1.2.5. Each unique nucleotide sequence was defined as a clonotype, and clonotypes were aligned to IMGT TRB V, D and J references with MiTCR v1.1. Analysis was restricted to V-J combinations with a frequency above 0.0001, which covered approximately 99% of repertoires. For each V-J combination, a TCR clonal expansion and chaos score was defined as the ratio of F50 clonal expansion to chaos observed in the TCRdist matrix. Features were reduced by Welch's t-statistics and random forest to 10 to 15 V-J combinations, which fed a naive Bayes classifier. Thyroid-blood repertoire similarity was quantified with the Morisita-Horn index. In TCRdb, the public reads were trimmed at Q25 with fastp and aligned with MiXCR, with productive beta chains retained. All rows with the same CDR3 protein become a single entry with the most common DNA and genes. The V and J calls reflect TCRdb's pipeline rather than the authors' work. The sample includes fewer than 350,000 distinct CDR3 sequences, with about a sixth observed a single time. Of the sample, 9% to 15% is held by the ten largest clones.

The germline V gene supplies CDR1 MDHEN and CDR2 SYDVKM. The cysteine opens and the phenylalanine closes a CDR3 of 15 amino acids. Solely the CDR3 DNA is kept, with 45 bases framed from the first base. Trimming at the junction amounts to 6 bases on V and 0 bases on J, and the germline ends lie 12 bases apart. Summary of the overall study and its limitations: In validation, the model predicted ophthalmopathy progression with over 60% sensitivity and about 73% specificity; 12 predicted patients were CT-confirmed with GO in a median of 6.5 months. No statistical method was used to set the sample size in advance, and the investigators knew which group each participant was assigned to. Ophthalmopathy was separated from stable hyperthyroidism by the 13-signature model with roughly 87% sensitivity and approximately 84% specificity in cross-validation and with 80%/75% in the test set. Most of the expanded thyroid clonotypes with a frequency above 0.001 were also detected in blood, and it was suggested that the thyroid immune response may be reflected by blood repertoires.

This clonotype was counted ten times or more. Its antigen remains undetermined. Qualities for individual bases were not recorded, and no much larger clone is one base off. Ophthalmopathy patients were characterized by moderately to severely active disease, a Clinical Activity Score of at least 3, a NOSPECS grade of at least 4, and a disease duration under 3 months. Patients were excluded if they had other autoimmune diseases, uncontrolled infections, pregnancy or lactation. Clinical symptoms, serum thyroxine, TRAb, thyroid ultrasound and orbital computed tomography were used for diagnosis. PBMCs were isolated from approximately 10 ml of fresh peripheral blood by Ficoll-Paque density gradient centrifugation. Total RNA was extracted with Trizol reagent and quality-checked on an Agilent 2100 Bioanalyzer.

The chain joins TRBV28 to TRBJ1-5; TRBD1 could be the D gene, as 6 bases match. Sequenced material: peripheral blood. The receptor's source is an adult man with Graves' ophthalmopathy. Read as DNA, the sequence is TGTGCCAGCAGGGGGGGGCACGATAGCAATCAGCCCCAGCATTTT. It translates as CASRGGHDSNQPQHF.